The present T cell receptor beta chain was sequenced within a study of blood T cells in healthy people across ages. Looking at the study overall: Per two T cells, template switching captured roughly one barcoded beta molecule.

The CDR3 totals 13 residues. CDR1 is DFQATT, CDR2 SNEGSKA, per germline (reference sequence). This clonotype has a single count. Together with a sample-barcoded 5' primer, a J-beta primer mix was included in a second PCR lasting about 6 to 11 cycles. A 12-random-nucleotide template-switch adaptor tagged each cDNA molecule. TCRdb re-called the 5' RACE reads through MiXCR, storing one row per CDR3 protein. Of 650,000 to 1,000,000 distinct CDR3 sequences listed, 36% are singletons. The sequenced material came from blood. This sequence joins TRBV20-1 and TRBJ2-5; possibly TRBD1 for D (5 bases). This clonotype was sampled from a man aged 18 to 30 in good health. CDR3 region: CTQGPPSQETQYF. The CDR3 DNA is TGCACCCAGGGTCCGCCGTCCCAAGAGACCCAGTACTTC.